This TCR beta chain was recovered during a study of T cells after yellow fever vaccination. Using its own MiXCR run on the 5' RACE reads, TCRdb lists one record per CDR3 protein. The profile shows roughly 400,000 distinct CDR3 sequences, 18% of them singletons. The CDR3 length is 14 residues. Trimming took off 1 base at V and 0 bases at J, with 6 bases between the two ends. Germline V gene lookup returns CDR1 KGHSH and CDR2 LQKENI. This sequence was found in a man between 18 and 29 years old who received the YFV17D yellow fever vaccine. The specimen comprised PBMCs, sampled before the yellow fever booster vaccination. The V and J genes are TRBV18 and TRBJ1-1; no definite D call. CDR3 residues: CASSPQEMNTEAFF. The CDR3, as DNA: TGTGCCAGCTCACCACAGGAAATGAACACTGAAGCTTTCTTT. Full variable domain (outside the CDR3, taken from reference TRBV18 and TRBJ1-1): NAGVMQNPRHLVRRRGQEARLRCSPMKGHSHVYWYRQLPEEGLKFMVYLQKENIIDESGMPKERFSAEFPKEGPSILRIQQVVRGDSAAYFCASSPQEMNTEAFFGQGTRLTVV.